Listed below are T cell receptor beta chains from one sample, sequenced in a study of identical twins. TCRdb used MiXCR to reprocess the 5' RACE reads, holding one entry per CDR3 protein. The table includes approximately 700,000 distinct CDR3 sequences, 18% detected once. These sequences were also reported in another study, on T cells expressing NK-cell markers.

Sequencing input: PBMCs. These receptors came from a young woman in good health. CDR3s include the opening cysteine and the closing phenylalanine or tryptophan. Fields, in order: D gene, V gene, J gene, clone size, CDR3 protein, CDR3 DNA. The D gene is left open where the match is weak. Size values are once, few and many counts, or a class for expanded clones, and some rows have none.

d_gene: TRBD1
v_gene: TRBV7-3
j_gene: TRBJ1-2
abundance: NA
CDR3aa: CASSPDRAEQYGYTF
CDR3nt: TGTGCCAGCAGCCCGGACAGGGCGGAACAATATGGCTACACCTTC

d_gene: TRBD2
v_gene: TRBV20-1
j_gene: TRBJ2-1
abundance: NA
CDR3aa: CSGGWRGGNEQFF
CDR3nt: TGCAGCGGAGGTTGGCGGGGGGGGAATGAGCAGTTCTTC

d_gene: NA
v_gene: TRBV7-2
j_gene: TRBJ2-3
abundance: many
CDR3aa: CASSPLGPSDTQYF
CDR3nt: TGTGCCAGCAGCCCCCTGGGCCCCTCAGATACGCAGTATTTT

d_gene: TRBD2
v_gene: TRBV15
j_gene: TRBJ2-3
abundance: NA
CDR3aa: CATSRVLAGLSTDTQYF
CDR3nt: TGTGCCACCAGCAGGGTCCTAGCGGGACTTAGCACAGATACGCAGTATTTT

d_gene: NA
v_gene: TRBV20-1
j_gene: TRBJ2-1
abundance: few
CDR3aa: CSASDWFRSGNEQFF
CDR3nt: TGCAGTGCGTCAGACTGGTTCCGTTCGGGCAATGAGCAGTTCTTC

d_gene: NA
v_gene: TRBV7-9
j_gene: TRBJ2-5
abundance: few
CDR3aa: CASSLRKTGWKETQYF
CDR3nt: TGTGCCAGCAGCTTACGTAAAACAGGGTGGAAGGAGACCCAGTACTTC

d_gene: NA
v_gene: TRBV12-3/TRBV12-4
j_gene: TRBJ2-7
abundance: many
CDR3aa: CASSTPYEQYF
CDR3nt: TGTGCCAGCAGCACCCCCTACGAGCAGTACTTC

d_gene: NA
v_gene: TRBV9
j_gene: TRBJ2-5
abundance: NA
CDR3aa: CASSVVGAGETQYF
CDR3nt: TGTGCCAGCAGCGTAGTGGGGGCAGGGGAGACCCAGTACTTC

d_gene: NA
v_gene: TRBV6-1
j_gene: TRBJ2-3
abundance: NA
CDR3aa: CASKGGGTATQYF
CDR3nt: TGTGCCTCAAAGGGGGGGGGGACAGCTACGCAGTATTTT

d_gene: TRBD2
v_gene: TRBV12-3/TRBV12-4
j_gene: TRBJ2-1
abundance: few
CDR3aa: CASSPGTSGSPSYNEQFF
CDR3nt: TGTGCCAGCAGTCCCGGGACTAGCGGGAGCCCCTCCTACAATGAGCAGTTCTTC

d_gene: TRBD1
v_gene: TRBV7-9
j_gene: TRBJ1-1
abundance: few
CDR3aa: CASSMGQGDVTEAFF
CDR3nt: TGTGCCAGCAGCATGGGACAGGGGGATGTCACTGAAGCTTTCTTT

d_gene: NA
v_gene: TRBV6-2/TRBV6-3
j_gene: TRBJ2-7
abundance: few
CDR3aa: CASSHGETTTYEQYF
CDR3nt: TGTGCCAGCAGCCACGGGGAGACTACCACCTACGAGCAGTACTTC

d_gene: TRBD1
v_gene: TRBV20-1
j_gene: TRBJ2-2
abundance: NA
CDR3aa: CSAKTGQHTGELFF
CDR3nt: TGCAGTGCTAAAACGGGACAGCACACCGGGGAGCTGTTTTTT

d_gene: NA
v_gene: TRBV5-1
j_gene: TRBJ1-1
abundance: few
CDR3aa: CASRLEGTEAFF
CDR3nt: TGCGCCAGCAGGCTTGAGGGCACTGAAGCTTTCTTT

d_gene: TRBD1
v_gene: TRBV2
j_gene: TRBJ1-1
abundance: NA
CDR3aa: CASRAGQEAFF
CDR3nt: TGTGCCAGCAGGGCGGGACAGGAAGCTTTCTTT

d_gene: NA
v_gene: TRBV4-1
j_gene: TRBJ2-3
abundance: few
CDR3aa: CASSQDPRSPQYF
CDR3nt: TGCGCCAGCAGCCAAGATCCTCGATCCCCGCAGTATTTT

d_gene: TRBD2
v_gene: TRBV20-1
j_gene: TRBJ2-1
abundance: few
CDR3aa: CSARDASGGFAYNEQFF
CDR3nt: TGCAGTGCTAGAGATGCTAGCGGGGGGTTCGCCTACAATGAGCAGTTCTTC

d_gene: NA
v_gene: TRBV5-8
j_gene: TRBJ1-5
abundance: NA
CDR3aa: CASSSTGKVNQPQHF
CDR3nt: TGTGCCAGCAGCTCCACAGGGAAGGTCAATCAGCCCCAGCATTTT

d_gene: NA
v_gene: TRBV10-1
j_gene: TRBJ2-1
abundance: NA
CDR3aa: CASSEPQRLTIYNEQFF
CDR3nt: TGCGCCAGCAGTGAGCCCCAGCGCCTTACTATATACAATGAGCAGTTCTTC

d_gene: NA
v_gene: TRBV7-2
j_gene: TRBJ2-7
abundance: many
CDR3aa: CASSLVPAISYEQYF
CDR3nt: TGTGCCAGCAGCTTAGTACCCGCAATCTCCTACGAGCAGTACTTC

d_gene: NA
v_gene: TRBV29-1
j_gene: TRBJ2-1
abundance: few
CDR3aa: CSVPRDGDNEQFF
CDR3nt: TGCAGCGTACCCCGGGACGGCGACAATGAGCAGTTCTTC

d_gene: TRBD1
v_gene: TRBV5-1
j_gene: TRBJ2-2
abundance: NA
CDR3aa: CASSPARGTENTGELFF
CDR3nt: TGCGCCAGCAGCCCGGCGAGAGGGACAGAAAACACCGGGGAGCTGTTTTTT

d_gene: TRBD2
v_gene: TRBV6-5
j_gene: TRBJ2-3
abundance: NA
CDR3aa: CASSYGSGGGDTQYF
CDR3nt: TGTGCCAGCAGTTATGGCAGCGGGGGGGGGGATACGCAGTATTTT

d_gene: NA
v_gene: TRBV5-1
j_gene: TRBJ2-5
abundance: NA
CDR3aa: CASSADNQETQYF
CDR3nt: TGCGCCAGCAGCGCTGACAACCAAGAGACCCAGTACTTC

d_gene: TRBD1
v_gene: TRBV29-1
j_gene: TRBJ1-1
abundance: NA
CDR3aa: CSTRQGTGTEAFF
CDR3nt: TGCAGCACAAGACAGGGGACAGGGACTGAAGCTTTCTTT

d_gene: NA
v_gene: TRBV5-1
j_gene: TRBJ2-3
abundance: NA
CDR3aa: CASSSKGISTDTQYF
CDR3nt: TGCGCCAGCAGCTCAAAAGGGATTAGCACAGATACGCAGTATTTT

d_gene: NA
v_gene: TRBV4-3
j_gene: TRBJ2-1
abundance: few
CDR3aa: CASSVVWDSQEQFF
CDR3nt: TGCGCCAGCAGCGTAGTCTGGGACTCACAGGAGCAGTTCTTC

d_gene: TRBD1
v_gene: TRBV12-3/TRBV12-4
j_gene: TRBJ2-7
abundance: many
CDR3aa: CASSFATGVEQYF
CDR3nt: TGTGCCAGCAGTTTCGCCACAGGGGTCGAGCAGTACTTC

d_gene: NA
v_gene: TRBV11-1
j_gene: TRBJ2-5
abundance: many
CDR3aa: CASSSTDSQETQYF
CDR3nt: TGTGCCAGCAGTTCCACCGACAGCCAAGAGACCCAGTACTTC

d_gene: TRBD1
v_gene: TRBV10-3
j_gene: TRBJ2-3
abundance: few
CDR3aa: CAIRTGSTDTQYF
CDR3nt: TGTGCCATCAGGACAGGGAGCACAGATACGCAGTATTTT

d_gene: TRBD2
v_gene: TRBV6-1
j_gene: TRBJ2-1
abundance: few
CDR3aa: CASRRKAGPSYNEQFF
CDR3nt: TGTGCCAGCAGGAGGAAAGCGGGACCCTCCTACAATGAGCAGTTCTTC

d_gene: NA
v_gene: TRBV7-3
j_gene: TRBJ2-1
abundance: few
CDR3aa: CASSLRVTGTIYNEQFF
CDR3nt: TGTGCCAGCAGCTTAAGAGTGACAGGGACTATATACAATGAGCAGTTCTTC

d_gene: NA
v_gene: TRBV12-3/TRBV12-4
j_gene: TRBJ1-1
abundance: NA
CDR3aa: CASNVDRLNTEAFF
CDR3nt: TGTGCCAGCAACGTGGACAGATTGAACACTGAAGCTTTCTTT

d_gene: TRBD2
v_gene: TRBV5-1
j_gene: TRBJ2-1
abundance: NA
CDR3aa: CASSLTSLSLAGWGNEQFF
CDR3nt: TGCGCCAGCAGCTTGACCAGCCTGAGTCTAGCGGGGTGGGGGAATGAGCAGTTCTTC

d_gene: NA
v_gene: TRBV6-1
j_gene: TRBJ1-3
abundance: NA
CDR3aa: CASSEAGRSGNTIYF
CDR3nt: TGTGCCAGCAGTGAGGCAGGGCGATCTGGAAACACCATATATTTT

d_gene: TRBD2
v_gene: TRBV11-2
j_gene: TRBJ2-1
abundance: NA
CDR3aa: CASSLPLRREGLNEQFF
CDR3nt: TGTGCCAGCAGCTTACCCCTGAGGAGGGAGGGCCTTAATGAGCAGTTCTTC

d_gene: NA
v_gene: TRBV15
j_gene: TRBJ2-3
abundance: few
CDR3aa: CATSRELLGGSQDTQYF
CDR3nt: TGTGCCACCAGCAGAGAACTTCTGGGTGGGAGCCAAGATACGCAGTATTTT

d_gene: NA
v_gene: TRBV5-6
j_gene: TRBJ2-7
abundance: few
CDR3aa: CASSHSWEGEYYEQYF
CDR3nt: TGTGCCAGCAGTCACTCATGGGAGGGGGAGTACTACGAGCAGTACTTC

d_gene: TRBD2
v_gene: TRBV4-3
j_gene: TRBJ2-1
abundance: few
CDR3aa: CASSLTQTSGRFDEQFF
CDR3nt: TGCGCCAGCAGTCTGACTCAGACTAGCGGGAGATTTGATGAGCAGTTCTTC

d_gene: NA
v_gene: TRBV15
j_gene: TRBJ2-4
abundance: NA
CDR3aa: CATSREGRGGTKNIQYF
CDR3nt: TGTGCCACCAGCAGAGAGGGTAGAGGGGGGACCAAAAACATTCAGTACTTC

d_gene: NA
v_gene: TRBV12-3/TRBV12-4
j_gene: TRBJ2-5
abundance: NA
CDR3aa: CASSLGGFGFLSTQETQYF
CDR3nt: TGTGCCAGCAGCCTTGGGGGGTTCGGGTTTTTGAGTACACAAGAGACCCAGTACTTC

d_gene: TRBD2
v_gene: TRBV18
j_gene: TRBJ2-3
abundance: NA
CDR3aa: CASSPVTSITDTQYF
CDR3nt: TGTGCCAGCTCACCCGTGACTAGCATAACAGATACGCAGTATTTT

d_gene: TRBD2
v_gene: TRBV12-3/TRBV12-4
j_gene: TRBJ2-1
abundance: few
CDR3aa: CASSRTSGFNEQFF
CDR3nt: TGTGCCAGCAGTAGGACTAGCGGTTTCAATGAGCAGTTCTTC

d_gene: NA
v_gene: TRBV7-3
j_gene: TRBJ1-1
abundance: NA
CDR3aa: CASSLWAGPNTEAFF
CDR3nt: TGTGCCAGCAGCTTATGGGCAGGCCCTAACACTGAAGCTTTCTTT

d_gene: NA
v_gene: TRBV10-3
j_gene: TRBJ2-1
abundance: NA
CDR3aa: CAISETGFPGYNEQFF
CDR3nt: TGTGCCATCAGTGAAACAGGGTTCCCCGGCTACAATGAGCAGTTCTTC

d_gene: NA
v_gene: TRBV9
j_gene: TRBJ1-1
abundance: NA
CDR3aa: CASSVVSRNTEAFF
CDR3nt: TGTGCCAGCAGCGTAGTGTCAAGAAACACTGAAGCTTTCTTT

d_gene: NA
v_gene: TRBV25-1
j_gene: TRBJ2-3
abundance: NA
CDR3aa: CASSAGDWSDTQYF
CDR3nt: TGTGCCAGCAGTGCGGGGGATTGGTCAGATACGCAGTATTTT

d_gene: NA
v_gene: TRBV9
j_gene: TRBJ1-2
abundance: few
CDR3aa: CASSPTTSRATDYGYTF
CDR3nt: TGTGCCAGCAGCCCAACAACAAGCAGGGCTACGGACTATGGCTACACCTTC

d_gene: NA
v_gene: TRBV20-1
j_gene: TRBJ2-6
abundance: few
CDR3aa: CSALGASGANVLTF
CDR3nt: TGCAGTGCTCTGGGGGCCTCTGGGGCCAACGTCCTGACTTTC

d_gene: NA
v_gene: TRBV12-3/TRBV12-4
j_gene: TRBJ1-2
abundance: NA
CDR3aa: CASTFRGLTNYGYTF
CDR3nt: TGTGCCAGCACCTTTAGGGGACTTACTAACTATGGCTACACCTTC

d_gene: NA
v_gene: TRBV27
j_gene: TRBJ2-7
abundance: NA
CDR3aa: CASRQTGPSWFNEQYF
CDR3nt: TGTGCCAGCAGACAGACAGGACCTTCCTGGTTTAACGAGCAGTACTTC

d_gene: NA
v_gene: TRBV15
j_gene: TRBJ2-3
abundance: NA
CDR3aa: CATSARTIITDTQYF
CDR3nt: TGTGCCACCAGCGCACGGACAATCATCACAGATACGCAGTATTTT

d_gene: NA
v_gene: TRBV24-1
j_gene: TRBJ2-5
abundance: few
CDR3aa: CATSDIGETQYF
CDR3nt: TGTGCCACCAGTGATATTGGAGAGACCCAGTACTTC

d_gene: TRBD2
v_gene: TRBV7-2
j_gene: TRBJ2-7
abundance: few
CDR3aa: CASSLAGVGEQYF
CDR3nt: TGTGCCAGCAGCTTGGCGGGGGTAGGCGAGCAGTACTTC

d_gene: TRBD2
v_gene: TRBV5-8
j_gene: TRBJ2-1
abundance: few
CDR3aa: CASSPGLDAYNEQFF
CDR3nt: TGTGCCAGCAGCCCTGGACTAGACGCCTACAATGAGCAGTTCTTC